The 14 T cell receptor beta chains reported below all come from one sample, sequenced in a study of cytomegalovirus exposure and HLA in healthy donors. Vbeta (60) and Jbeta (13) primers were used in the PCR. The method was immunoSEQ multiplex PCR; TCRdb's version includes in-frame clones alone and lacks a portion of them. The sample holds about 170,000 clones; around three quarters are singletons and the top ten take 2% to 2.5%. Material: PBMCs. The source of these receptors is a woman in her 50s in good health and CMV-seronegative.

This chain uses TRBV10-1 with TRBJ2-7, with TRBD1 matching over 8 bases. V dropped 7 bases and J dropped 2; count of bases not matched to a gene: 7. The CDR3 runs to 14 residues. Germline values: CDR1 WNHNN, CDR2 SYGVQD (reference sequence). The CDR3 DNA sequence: TGCGCCAGCACCGAAAAGGGACAGGCCTACGAGCAGTACTTC. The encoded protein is CASTEKGQAYEQYF.

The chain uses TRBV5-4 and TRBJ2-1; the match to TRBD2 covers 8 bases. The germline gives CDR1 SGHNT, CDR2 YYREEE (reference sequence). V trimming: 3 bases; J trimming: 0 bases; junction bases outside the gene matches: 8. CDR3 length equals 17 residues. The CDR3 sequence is CASSSKTSGGSYNEQFF. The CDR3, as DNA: TGTGCCAGCAGCTCAAAAACTAGCGGAGGCTCCTACAATGAGCAGTTCTTC.

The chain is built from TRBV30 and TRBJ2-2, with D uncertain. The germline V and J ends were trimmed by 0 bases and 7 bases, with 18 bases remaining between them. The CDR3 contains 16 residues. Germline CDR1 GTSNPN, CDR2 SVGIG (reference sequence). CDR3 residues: CAWSVTPRSSGGELFF. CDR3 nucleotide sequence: TGTGCCTGGAGTGTAACCCCCCGGTCCTCAGGCGGGGAGCTGTTTTTT.

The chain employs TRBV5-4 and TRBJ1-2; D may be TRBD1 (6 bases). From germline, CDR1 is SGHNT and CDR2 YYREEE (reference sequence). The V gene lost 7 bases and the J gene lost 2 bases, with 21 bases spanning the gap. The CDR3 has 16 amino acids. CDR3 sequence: CASREGGATMNYGYTF. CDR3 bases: TGTGCCAGCCGGGAGGGGGGGGCAACGATGAACTATGGCTACACCTTC. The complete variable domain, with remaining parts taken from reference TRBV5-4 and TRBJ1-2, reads ETGVTQSPTHLIKTRGQQVTLRCSSQSGHNTVSWYQQALGQGPQFIFQYYREEENGRGNFPPRFSGLQFPNYSSELNVNALELDDSALYLCASREGGATMNYGYTFGSGTRLTVV.

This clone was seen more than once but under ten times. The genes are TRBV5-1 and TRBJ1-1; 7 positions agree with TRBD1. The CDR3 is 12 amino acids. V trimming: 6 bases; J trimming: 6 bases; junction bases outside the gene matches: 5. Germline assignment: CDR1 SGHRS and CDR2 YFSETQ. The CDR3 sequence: CASTGGTAEAFF. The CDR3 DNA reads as TGCGCCAGCACGGGAGGGACAGCTGAAGCTTTCTTT.

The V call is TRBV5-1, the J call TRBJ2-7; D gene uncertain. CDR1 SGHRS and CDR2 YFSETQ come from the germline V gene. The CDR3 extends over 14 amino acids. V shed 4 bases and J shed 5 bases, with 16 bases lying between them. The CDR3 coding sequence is TGCGCCAGCAGCCCCCCTGGAGTTGGAGACGAGCAGTACTTC. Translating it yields CASSPPGVGDEQYF.

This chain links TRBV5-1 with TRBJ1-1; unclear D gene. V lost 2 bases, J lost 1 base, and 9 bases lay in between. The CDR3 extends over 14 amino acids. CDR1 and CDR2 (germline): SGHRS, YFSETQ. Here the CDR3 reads CASSFQAQNTEAFF. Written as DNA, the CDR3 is TGCGCCAGCAGCTTTCAGGCTCAGAACACTGAAGCTTTCTTT.

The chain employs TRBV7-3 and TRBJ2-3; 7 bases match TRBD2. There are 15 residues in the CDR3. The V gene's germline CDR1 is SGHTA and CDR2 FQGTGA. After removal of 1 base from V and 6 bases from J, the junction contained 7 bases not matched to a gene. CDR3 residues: CASSLSGGSGDTQYF. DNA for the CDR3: TGTGCCAGCAGCTTAAGTGGCGGGAGTGGGGATACGCAGTATTTT.

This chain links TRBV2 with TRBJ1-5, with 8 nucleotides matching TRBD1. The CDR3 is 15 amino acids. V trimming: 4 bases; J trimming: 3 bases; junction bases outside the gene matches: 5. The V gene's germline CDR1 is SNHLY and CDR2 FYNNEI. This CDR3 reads CASSGTGRDNQPQHF. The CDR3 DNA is TGTGCCAGCAGTGGGACAGGGAGGGACAATCAGCCCCAGCATTTT.

The CDR3 nucleotides are TGTGCCAGCAGTCCTTCCGGGACAGGGACTGGAAACACCATATATTTT. Protein sequence: CASSPSGTGTGNTIYF. The gene calls are TRBV28 and TRBJ1-3, with 9 bases matching TRBD1. The V segment lost 5 bases and the J segment 2 bases; nucleotides outside the gene matches: 7. This CDR3 has 16 amino acids. CDR1 and CDR2 (germline): MDHEN, SYDVKM.

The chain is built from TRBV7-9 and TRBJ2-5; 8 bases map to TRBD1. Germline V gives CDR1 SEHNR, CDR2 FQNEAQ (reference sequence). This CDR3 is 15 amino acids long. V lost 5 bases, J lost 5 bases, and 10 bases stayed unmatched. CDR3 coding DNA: TGTGCCAGCAGCCCCAGGACAGGGCGTCAGGAGACCCAGTACTTC. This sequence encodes CASSPRTGRQETQYF.

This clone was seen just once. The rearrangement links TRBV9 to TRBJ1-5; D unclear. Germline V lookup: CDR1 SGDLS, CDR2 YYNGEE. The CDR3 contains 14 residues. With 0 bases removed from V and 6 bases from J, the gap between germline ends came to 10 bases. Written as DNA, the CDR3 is TGTGCCAGCAGCGTAGCGGGGAAGGGTCAGCCCCAGCATTTT. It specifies CASSVAGKGQPQHF.

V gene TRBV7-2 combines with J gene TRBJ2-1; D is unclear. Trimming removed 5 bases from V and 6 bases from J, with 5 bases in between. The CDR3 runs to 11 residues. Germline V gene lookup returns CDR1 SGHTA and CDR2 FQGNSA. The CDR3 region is CASSPVNEQFF. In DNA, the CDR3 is TGTGCCAGCAGCCCCGTCAATGAGCAGTTCTTC.

The CDR3 here is CASSQESSGTLDTQYF. CDR3 coding DNA: TGTGCCAGCAGCCAAGAGTCTAGCGGAACATTGGATACGCAGTATTTT. The chain carries TRBV14 and TRBJ2-3; 7 bases are shared with TRBD2. The junction had 9 bases not matched to a gene; V was cut back by 0 bases and J by 6 bases. The V gene's germline CDR1 is SGHDN and CDR2 FVKESK. The CDR3 has 16 residues. The whole variable domain, filled in from reference TRBV14 and TRBJ2-3, reads EAGVTQFPSHSVIEKGQTVTLRCDPISGHDNLYWYRRVMGKEIKFLLHFVKESKQDESGMPNNRFLAERTGGTYSTLKVQPAELEDSGVYFCASSQESSGTLDTQYFGPGTRLTVL.